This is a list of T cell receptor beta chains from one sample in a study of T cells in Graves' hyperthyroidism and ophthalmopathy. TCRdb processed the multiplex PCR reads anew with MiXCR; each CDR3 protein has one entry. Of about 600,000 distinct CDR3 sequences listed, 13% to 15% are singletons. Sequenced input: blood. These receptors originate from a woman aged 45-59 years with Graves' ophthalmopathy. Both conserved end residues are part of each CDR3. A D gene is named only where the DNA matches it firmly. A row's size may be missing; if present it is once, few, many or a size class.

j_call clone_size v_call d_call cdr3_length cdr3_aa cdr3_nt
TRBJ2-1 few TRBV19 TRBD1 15 CASRRDRGTYNEQFF TGTGCCAGTAGGAGGGACAGGGGAACCTACAATGAGCAGTTCTTC
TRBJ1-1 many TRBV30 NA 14 CASTWGSPNTEAFF TGTGCCTCTACTTGGGGCAGCCCGAACACTGAAGCTTTCTTT
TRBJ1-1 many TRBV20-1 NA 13 CSARAPGGTEAFF TGCAGTGCTAGAGCGCCGGGGGGGACTGAAGCTTTCTTT
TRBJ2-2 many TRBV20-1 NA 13 CSARSGYTGELFF TGCAGTGCTAGGAGTGGCTACACCGGGGAGCTGTTTTTT
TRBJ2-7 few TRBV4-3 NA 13 CASSQDGGNEQYF TGCGCCAGCAGCCAAGATGGAGGAAACGAGCAGTACTTC
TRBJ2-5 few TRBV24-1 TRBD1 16 CATSDPAGTGEETQYF TGTGCCACCAGTGATCCCGCCGGGACAGGGGAAGAGACCCAGTACTTC
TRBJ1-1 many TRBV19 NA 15 CASKEEGPMNTEAFF TGTGCCAGTAAGGAGGAGGGGCCCATGAACACTGAAGCTTTCTTT
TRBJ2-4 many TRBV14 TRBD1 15 CASSPMGQPENIQYF TGTGCCAGCAGCCCAATGGGACAGCCAGAAAACATTCAGTACTTC
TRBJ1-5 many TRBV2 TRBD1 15 CASSENRGLNQPQHF TGTGCCAGCAGTGAAAACAGGGGGCTTAATCAGCCCCAGCATTTT
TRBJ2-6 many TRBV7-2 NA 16 CASSLSWGRGANVLTF TGTGCCAGCAGCTTATCGTGGGGGCGGGGGGCCAACGTCCTGACTTTC
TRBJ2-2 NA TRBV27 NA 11 CASSLAGELLF TGTGCCAGCAGTTTGGCCGGGGAGCTGCTTTTT
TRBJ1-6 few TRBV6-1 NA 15 CASRAGQGDRSPLHF TGTGCCAGCAGAGCCGGGCAGGGCGATAGATCACCCCTCCACTTT
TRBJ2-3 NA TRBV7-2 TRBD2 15 CASSWTSGRGDTQYF TGTGCCAGCAGCTGGACTAGCGGGAGAGGGGATACGCAGTATTTT
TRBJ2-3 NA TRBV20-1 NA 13 CSAPGPSTDTQYF TGCAGTGCCCCGGGACCAAGCACAGATACGCAGTATTTT
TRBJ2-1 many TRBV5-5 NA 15 CASSTGLSLVNEQFF TGTGCCAGCAGCACCGGACTATCGTTAGTCAATGAGCAGTTCTTC
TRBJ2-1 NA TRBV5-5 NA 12 CASSFHNNEQFF TGTGCCAGCAGCTTTCACAACAATGAGCAGTTCTTC
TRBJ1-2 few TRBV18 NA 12 CASSKDGYGYTF TGTGCCAGCTCGAAGGACGGCTATGGCTACACCTTC
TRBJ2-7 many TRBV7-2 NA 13 CASSLVVQYEQYF TGTGCCAGCAGCTTAGTGGTTCAGTACGAGCAGTACTTC
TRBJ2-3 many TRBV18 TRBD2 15 CASSELAANTDTQYF TGTGCCAGCTCCGAACTAGCGGCCAACACAGATACGCAGTATTTT
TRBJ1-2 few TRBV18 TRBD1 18 CASSKFSGTGTANYGYTF TGTGCCAGCTCAAAATTTTCCGGGACAGGGACCGCTAACTATGGCTACACCTTC
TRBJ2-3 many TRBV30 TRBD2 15 CAWQIRLAYTDTQYF TGTGCCTGGCAAATTAGACTAGCGTACACAGATACGCAGTATTTT
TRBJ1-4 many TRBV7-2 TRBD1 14 CASSTFWGQEKLFF TGTGCCAGCAGCACCTTTTGGGGACAGGAAAAACTGTTTTTT
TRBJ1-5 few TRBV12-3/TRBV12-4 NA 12 CASSFPGRPQHF TGTGCCAGCAGTTTTCCGGGTAGGCCCCAGCATTTT
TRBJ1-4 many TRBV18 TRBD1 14 CASSTGTANEKLFF TGTGCCAGCTCAACCGGGACAGCTAATGAAAAACTGTTTTTT
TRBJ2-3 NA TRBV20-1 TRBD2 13 CSAALVAGDTQYF TGCAGTGCTGCCCTAGTAGCGGGAGATACGCAGTATTTT
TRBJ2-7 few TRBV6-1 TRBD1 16 CASSPTGTASSYEQYF TGTGCCAGCAGCCCAACCGGGACAGCTAGCTCCTACGAGCAGTACTTC
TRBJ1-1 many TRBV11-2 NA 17 CASSLVGLSGRNTEAFF TGTGCCAGCAGCTTAGTCGGCTTGTCGGGGCGGAACACTGAAGCTTTCTTT
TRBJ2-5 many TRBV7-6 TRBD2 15 CASSLLRLAEETQYF TGTGCCAGCAGCTTATTGAGACTAGCGGAAGAGACCCAGTACTTC
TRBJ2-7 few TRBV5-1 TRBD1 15 CASSLGSGQPYEQYF TGCGCCAGCAGCCTGGGTTCGGGACAGCCCTACGAGCAGTACTTC
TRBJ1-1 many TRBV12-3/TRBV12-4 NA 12 CASRSGNTEAFF TGTGCCAGCCGTTCCGGAAACACTGAAGCTTTCTTT
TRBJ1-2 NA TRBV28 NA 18 CASSLSRGRGRLIYGYTF TGTGCCAGCAGTTTATCTCGTGGCCGGGGCAGGTTAATCTATGGCTACACCTTC
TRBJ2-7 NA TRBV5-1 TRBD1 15 CASSPGTGLVYEQYF TGCGCCAGCAGCCCGGGGACAGGCCTAGTCTACGAGCAGTACTTC
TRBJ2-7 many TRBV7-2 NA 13 CASSHPNIYEQYF TGTGCCAGCAGCCACCCCAACATATACGAGCAGTACTTC
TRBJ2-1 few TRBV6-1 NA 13 CASRWGSYNEQFF TGTGCCAGCAGGTGGGGGTCCTACAATGAGCAGTTCTTC
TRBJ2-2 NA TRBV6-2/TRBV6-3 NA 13 CASSYLHTGELFF TGTGCCAGCAGTTATCTCCACACCGGGGAGCTGTTTTTT
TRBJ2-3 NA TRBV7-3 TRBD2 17 CASSRLAGGRGTDTQYF TGTGCCAGCAGCCGGTTAGCGGGAGGGCGAGGCACAGATACGCAGTATTTT
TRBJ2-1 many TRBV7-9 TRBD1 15 CASSLPGGASGEQFF TGTGCCAGCAGCTTACCAGGGGGCGCGTCTGGTGAGCAGTTCTTC
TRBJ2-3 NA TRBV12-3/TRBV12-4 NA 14 CASSLNRGPDTQYF TGTGCCAGCAGTTTGAACAGAGGGCCAGATACGCAGTATTTT
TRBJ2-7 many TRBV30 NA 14 CAWSVPESSYEQYF TGTGCCTGGAGTGTACCCGAAAGCTCCTACGAGCAGTACTTC
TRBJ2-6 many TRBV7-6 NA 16 CASSSNRVTGANVLTF TGTGCCAGCAGCAGCAACAGGGTTACTGGGGCCAACGTCCTGACTTTC
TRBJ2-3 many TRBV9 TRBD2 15 CASSERLAAHDTQYF TGTGCCAGCAGCGAAAGACTAGCGGCGCATGATACGCAGTATTTT
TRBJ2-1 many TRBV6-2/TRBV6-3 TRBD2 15 CASSYELAGVNEQFF TGTGCCAGCAGTTACGAGTTAGCGGGAGTTAATGAGCAGTTCTTC
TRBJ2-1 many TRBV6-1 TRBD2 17 CASRAHAGTSRTNEQFF TGTGCCAGCAGAGCCCACGCCGGGACTAGCAGGACTAATGAGCAGTTCTTC
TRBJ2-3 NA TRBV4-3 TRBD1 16 CASGQERGQGADTQYF TGCGCCAGCGGCCAAGAAAGGGGACAGGGGGCAGATACGCAGTATTTT
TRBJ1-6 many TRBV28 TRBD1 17 CASRRTGAPSYNSPLHF TGTGCCAGCAGAAGGACAGGGGCCCCTTCCTATAATTCACCCCTCCACTTT
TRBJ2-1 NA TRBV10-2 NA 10 CASRDYEQFF TGCGCCAGCAGAGACTATGAGCAGTTCTTC
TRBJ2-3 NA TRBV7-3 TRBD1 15 CASSSGTGNKDTQYF TGTGCCAGCAGCTCCGGGACAGGGAATAAGGATACGCAGTATTTT
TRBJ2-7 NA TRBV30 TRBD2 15 CAWSAGTSGLYEQYF TGTGCCTGGAGCGCTGGGACTAGCGGGCTCTACGAGCAGTACTTC
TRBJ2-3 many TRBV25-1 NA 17 CASSYPHGGVEADTQYF TGTGCCAGCAGTTACCCACACGGAGGGGTTGAGGCAGATACGCAGTATTTT
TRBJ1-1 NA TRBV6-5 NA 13 CAISSYKNTEAFF TGTGCCATCAGTTCCTACAAGAACACTGAAGCTTTCTTT